A selection of T cell receptor beta chains follows, all from one sample in a study of blood T cells in healthy people across ages. In TCRdb, the 5' RACE reads were re-called with MiXCR into one record per CDR3 protein. The sample holds hundreds of thousands of distinct CDR3 sequences, 25% to 35% seen once. The sequenced material came from blood. These receptors were taken from a woman aged 80 or over in good health. Both conserved end residues are part of each CDR3. Each record gives: V gene, clone size, CDR3 length, J gene, D gene, CDR3 protein, CDR3 DNA. A D gene is named only where the DNA matches it firmly. A row's size may be missing; if present it is once, few, many or a size class.

>TRBV7-2|NA|13|TRBJ1-5|NA
CASSRWTDQPQHF
TGTGCCAGCAGCCGATGGACGGACCAGCCCCAGCATTTT
>TRBV24-1|NA|14|TRBJ2-7|TRBD1
CATSDTDRGNEQYF
TGTGCCACCAGTGACACCGACAGGGGCAACGAGCAGTACTTC
>TRBV5-1|many|18|TRBJ2-3|TRBD1
CASMLRPPGQGVADTQYF
TGCGCCAGCATGCTCCGACCCCCGGGACAGGGGGTTGCAGATACGCAGTATTTT
>TRBV20-1|many|14|TRBJ2-3|TRBD2
CSANAGGRTDTQYF
TGCAGTGCCAACGCGGGGGGGAGGACAGATACGCAGTATTTT
>TRBV3-1|many|16|TRBJ2-1|NA
CASGGFAGSSYNEQFF
TGTGCCAGCGGGGGGTTTGCGGGGAGCTCCTACAATGAGCAGTTCTTC
>TRBV30|NA|15|TRBJ1-5|NA
CAWSSRGDSNQPQHF
TGTGCCTGGAGCTCGAGGGGTGACAGCAATCAGCCCCAGCATTTT
>TRBV12-3/TRBV12-4|NA|16|TRBJ2-3|TRBD2
CVSSFRLAVSTDTQYF
TGTGTCAGCAGTTTCCGACTAGCGGTCAGCACAGATACGCAGTATTTT
>TRBV27|many|14|TRBJ2-1|NA
CASSMTGTKNEQFF
TGTGCCAGCAGTATGACCGGGACAAAGAATGAGCAGTTCTTC
>TRBV29-1|NA|16|TRBJ2-1|NA
CSVEDAGRGTYNEQFF
TGCAGCGTTGAAGATGCAGGGAGAGGCACCTACAATGAGCAGTTCTTC
>TRBV24-1|many|16|TRBJ2-5|NA
CATSGVGGREGETQYF
TGTGCCACCTCGGGGGTCGGGGGCAGAGAGGGAGAGACCCAGTACTTC
>TRBV6-2/TRBV6-3|many|17|TRBJ2-1|TRBD2
CASSYSPLAGSYNEQFF
TGTGCCAGCAGTTACTCCCCTCTAGCGGGGTCCTACAATGAGCAGTTCTTC